Each of the 20 T cell receptor beta chains below was sequenced from the same sample in a study of Ad26.COV2.S vaccination and SARS-CoV-2 variants. The treatment was: some 20 received Ad26.COV2.S at low or high dose, single or two shots; 5 received placebo; per-sample allocation not given. Day 63 after the first injection of vaccine or placebo was the sampling time. Sequencing used immunoSEQ multiplex PCR; TCRdb keeps in-frame clones, though not all of them. The table records about 350,000 clones, around 87% of them present only once. The sample in question was peripheral blood, obtained in a trial of Ad26.COV2.S vaccine versus placebo. Receptor source: a person between 18 and 65 years old who received the Ad26.COV2.S COVID-19 vaccine or a placebo.

This clone was observed a handful of times. The chain joins TRBV4-2 to TRBJ1-5; 11 bases agree with TRBD1. Unmatched junction bases numbered 2, after V lost 3 bases and J lost 7 bases. Germline V gene sequence: CDR1 LGHNA, CDR2 YNFKEQ. This CDR3 spans 14 amino acids. The CDR3 reads CASSQGTGGQPQHF. For the CDR3, the DNA is TGTGCCAGCAGCCAGGGGACAGGGGGACAGCCCCAGCATTTT.

V is TRBV4-1 and J is TRBJ2-4, with 9 bases fitting TRBD2. V lost 4 bases, J lost 6 bases, and 7 bases stayed unmatched. CDR3 size: 15 residues. Germline V lookup: CDR1 MGHRA, CDR2 YSYEKL. The CDR3 spells CASSLRGGGGNIQYF. CDR3 nucleotide sequence: TGCGCCAGCAGCCTAAGAGGCGGGGGGGGAAACATTCAGTACTTC.

V usage is TRBV6-5 and J usage is TRBJ2-7; TRBD1 matches at 8 bases. The CDR3 has 15 amino acids. The V segment lost 5 bases and the J segment 2 bases; nucleotides outside the gene matches: 8. CDR1 MNHEY and CDR2 SVGAGI come from the germline V gene. CDR3 bases: TGTGCCAGCAGTACGAACCGGGACAGGACCTACGAGCAGTACTTC. Encoded protein: CASSTNRDRTYEQYF.

This chain links TRBV5-5 with TRBJ1-4, with D possibly being TRBD1 (6 bases). This CDR3 has 14 amino acids. V was pared by 4 bases and J by 6 bases, with 13 bases between. Germline V gene lookup returns CDR1 SGHKS and CDR2 YYEKEE (reference sequence). The DNA for the CDR3 is TGTGCCAGCAGCGGGGGCAATAGGGATGAAAAACTGTTTTTT. Protein: CASSGGNRDEKLFF.

The rearrangement uses TRBV2 and TRBJ1-6; D not certain. The V gene lost 0 bases and the J gene lost 9 bases, with 9 bases spanning the gap. Germline-derived CDR1 and CDR2 are SNHLY and FYNNEI. This CDR3 comprises 14 residues. The CDR3 region has the DNA TGTGCCAGCAGTGAAGCGCATATTAGTTCACCCCTCCACTTT. Translation: CASSEAHISSPLHF.

This CDR3 reads CASSYDRQVNNEQFF. CDR3 sequence (DNA): TGTGCCAGCAGTTACGATCGGCAGGTAAACAATGAGCAGTTCTTC. This chain connects TRBV6-5 to TRBJ2-1; unclear D gene. Germline V CDR1 and CDR2: MNHEY, SVGAGI. V lost 2 bases, J lost 5 bases, and 13 bases lay in between. The CDR3 sequence is 15 residues long.

The V call is TRBV7-8, the J call TRBJ1-5, with 9 positions matching TRBD1. The CDR3 is made up of 15 amino acids. Germline trimming cut 2 bases from V and 5 bases from J; bases unmatched to any gene: 4. Germline CDR1 is SGHVS and CDR2 is FQNEAQ. In DNA, the CDR3 is TGTGCCAGCAGCTTAATCACAGGGGGCGATCAGCCCCAGCATTTT. Translating it yields CASSLITGGDQPQHF.

The chain is built from TRBV5-5 and TRBJ1-4, with TRBD1 as a possible D gene (5 bases). The germline V gene encodes CDR1 SGHKS and CDR2 YYEKEE (reference sequence). The V gene lost 4 bases and the J gene lost 5 bases, with 18 bases spanning the gap. The CDR3 has 16 amino acids. The CDR3 loop reads CASSPAARQRNEKLFF. The CDR3 DNA is TGTGCCAGCAGCCCAGCGGCGAGACAGCGAAATGAAAAACTGTTTTTT. Combining the CDR3 with reference TRBV5-5 and TRBJ1-4 gives the whole variable domain DAGVTQSPTHLIKTRGQQVTLRCSPISGHKSVSWYQQVLGQGPQFIFQYYEKEERGRGNFPDRFSARQFPNYSSELNVNALLLGDSALYLCASSPAARQRNEKLFFGSGTQLSVL.

J is TRBJ1-4 and V is TRBV6-5; D is ambiguous. Trimming pared 6 bases from V and 0 bases from J, leaving 8 bases between. The length of the CDR3 is 14 residues. Germline-derived CDR1 and CDR2 are MNHEY and SVGAGI. The CDR3 DNA sequence: TGTGCCAGCAGGCCACGTACAACTAATGAAAAACTGTTTTTT. It specifies CASRPRTTNEKLFF.

V usage is TRBV7-3 and J usage is TRBJ2-6; possible D gene TRBD2, 6 bases. CDR3 length: 18 amino acids. V was pared by 5 bases and J by 0 bases, with 17 bases between. Germline V gene lookup returns CDR1 SGHTA and CDR2 FQGTGA. The CDR3 coding sequence is TGTGCCAGCAGCCCCCTCGGGACTTCCAACTCTGGGGCCAACGTCCTGACTTTC. This sequence encodes CASSPLGTSNSGANVLTF.

The genes are TRBV9 and TRBJ2-3; 8 nucleotides align to TRBD2. This CDR3 region has 15 residues. Losses at the gene ends were 2 bases for V and 2 bases for J; bases not matched to a gene: 4. Per the germline V gene, CDR1 is SGDLS and CDR2 is YYNGEE. The CDR3 nucleotides read TGTGCCAGCAGCGTGGGCGGGGGGTTCACAGATACGCAGTATTTT. Its protein product is CASSVGGGFTDTQYF.

The chain links TRBV12-3 or TRBV12-4 to TRBJ1-1; D perhaps matches TRBD1 (5 bases). The CDR3 runs 11 residues. The V end lost 7 bases, the J end lost 11 bases, and 14 bases lay between the germline ends. The CDR3 DNA reads TGTGCCAGCACCTCCGGGGCCAGGGCTTTCTTT. This encodes CASTSGARAFF.

This clone was seen only once. The chain is built from TRBV4-1 and TRBJ1-5, with 8 positions matching TRBD1. This CDR3 spans 16 amino acids. Germline CDR1 MGHRA, CDR2 YSYEKL. V was clipped by 0 bases and J by 6 bases; unmatched bases: 7. The DNA for the CDR3 is TGCGCCAGCAGCCAAGAAGCGGACAGGGTACTTCAGCCCCAGCATTTT. Its protein is CASSQEADRVLQPQHF.

The chain combines TRBV30 with TRBJ2-1; 8 nucleotides line up with TRBD2. J lost 9 bases, V lost 2 bases, and 6 bases had no gene match. The CDR3 runs to 13 residues. Germline CDR1 and CDR2: GTSNPN and SVGIG (reference sequence). CDR3 loop: CAWSPGLEAEQFF. The CDR3 DNA sequence: TGTGCCTGGAGTCCGGGACTAGAGGCTGAGCAGTTCTTC.

The V and J genes are TRBV6-5 and TRBJ1-6; D remains ambiguous. Trimming left V 2 bases short and J 0 bases short, with 8 bases between. The CDR3 extends over 16 amino acids. The germline V gene has CDR1 MNHEY and CDR2 SVGAGI. The CDR3 nucleotides read TGTGCCAGCAGTTACCTTATGAGCTCCTATAATTCACCCCTCCACTTT. Translation gives CASSYLMSSYNSPLHF.

This chain connects TRBV7-2 to TRBJ1-3; D gene unclear. V was trimmed by 5 bases and J by 4 bases, leaving 15 bases between them. This CDR3 has 15 amino acids. Germline-derived CDR1 and CDR2 are SGHTA and FQGNSA. CDR3 region: CASSLGAFEGNTIYF. CDR3 in DNA: TGTGCCAGCAGCCTAGGTGCTTTTGAAGGAAACACCATATATTTT.

The chain combines TRBV25-1 with TRBJ2-5; D not certain. This CDR3 is built from 16 residues. Trimming took off 2 bases at V and 2 bases at J, with 15 bases between the two ends. Germline values: CDR1 MGHDK, CDR2 SYGVNS. This CDR3 is CASSEGPASIQETQYF. The CDR3 DNA follows: TGTGCCAGCAGTGAAGGGCCGGCTTCCATACAAGAGACCCAGTACTTC.

The genes are TRBV7-8 and TRBJ1-1; D gene uncertain. The CDR3 runs 15 residues. Germline V gene sequence: CDR1 SGHVS, CDR2 FQNEAQ. V shed 5 bases and J shed 2 bases, with 15 bases lying between them. The CDR3 sequence: CASSLMVIGNTEAFF. The CDR3 DNA reads TGTGCCAGCAGCCTAATGGTTATCGGAAACACTGAAGCTTTCTTT.

This rearrangement joins TRBV2 to TRBJ1-1, with D possibly TRBD1 on 5 matching bases. Trimming pared 6 bases from V and 0 bases from J, leaving 8 bases between. The CDR3 extends over 13 amino acids. Looked up from germline, CDR1 is SNHLY and CDR2 is FYNNEI. In DNA form, the CDR3 reads TGTGCCAGCAGCCGACAGTTGAACACTGAAGCTTTCTTT. Protein sequence: CASSRQLNTEAFF.

This clone was seen a handful of times. This chain connects TRBV5-1 to TRBJ1-6; TRBD1 agrees at 10 bases. CDR3 length equals 15 residues. The germline CDR1 and CDR2 sequences are SGHRS and YFSETQ. J was trimmed by 10 bases and V by 4 bases; bases with no gene match: 8. For the CDR3, the DNA is TGCGCCAGCAGCCCCGGGACAGGGGTTGAATCACCCCTCCACTTT. This translates into CASSPGTGVESPLHF.